This T cell receptor beta chain was observed in a study of blood T cells in healthy people across ages (dated by TCRdb to the mid-2010s). Notes on the research overall: In model experiments, template switching captured roughly one uniquely barcoded TCR beta cDNA molecule for every two T cells. To track age-related changes in TCR beta repertoire diversity, the study relied on deep sequencing normalized with unique cDNA molecular identifiers. Donors were grouped into four age groups: young (average roughly 15 years), middle-aged (roughly 40), aged (around 60) and long-lived (approximately 82). Two additional independent replicas of 1 million unique cDNA reads from the same blood draw were analyzed for two donors (one aged 18 to 30 and one aged 80 or older).

Regarding this clonotype: Its antigen is not yet known. No clone much larger than this one lies a single base away; base qualities are absent.

The library was generated by 5' RACE. The listed sequencing device is Illumina HiSeq 2500. The second PCR ran for about 7 to 11 cycles and used a J-beta primer mix along with a sample-barcoded 5' primer. A unique molecular identifier was introduced onto each TCR beta cDNA molecule by a template-switch 5' adaptor carrying 12 random nucleotides. At least 2.5 million CDR3-containing paired-end reads were obtained from each sample. All of the RNA was converted into first-strand cDNA using the Mint cDNA synthesis kit, with a TRBC-specific oligonucleotide serving as the primer. All cDNA was treated with uracil-DNA glycosylase and then went through a first 18-cycle PCR with the universal primers M1SS and BC2_uni_R. The published analysis was carried out like this. Each sample was normalized by randomly selecting 1 million high-quality reads, each carrying a distinct molecular identifier. Reads sharing molecular identifiers were discarded rather than binned into consensus sequences. MiTCR, with a Q25 quality threshold and the strictest error-elimination algorithm, was used for CDR3 identification, clonotype clustering and error correction. Lower-bound total TCR beta diversity was estimated with a nonparametric unseen species model using Euler transformation. The raw public reads went through TCRdb reprocessing: fastp at Q25, MiXCR clone calling, in-frame beta chains kept. Entries are consolidated by CDR3 protein sequence, retaining the most common genes and DNA. These V and J calls originate from TCRdb's pipeline instead of the authors' own analysis. This sample comprises approximately 780,000 distinct CDR3 sequences, around a quarter of them detected only once. Jointly, the top ten make up roughly 3.1% of the sample.

Systemically healthy Caucasian individuals from Russia, some 38 in total and aged roughly 6 to 95 years, were included as donors. Roughly 9.5 milliliters of peripheral blood were drawn from each donor into EDTA-treated Vacutainer tubes. Ficoll-Paque density-gradient centrifugation was used to isolate PBMCs, with at least 6.5 million obtained per sample. Total RNA, at least 5 micrograms per sample, was extracted from PBMCs with Trizol reagent. The percentages of naive CD45RAhigh/CD27high T cells were determined by flow cytometry on a PBMC aliquot from every donor. Broad study findings and their caveats: Estimates of total diversity from one million sequenced T cells were regarded as lower bounds and underestimates. Because donor CMV infection status was unknown, age-related changes in expanded clonotypes were potentially confounded. As age increased, observed TCR beta diversity per million T cells dropped in a roughly linear way, and a significant reduction was already evident by age about 40. A strong correlation was found between observed TCR beta diversity and the percentage of naive T cells measured by flow cytometry. Compared with the aged group, the long-lived group had more naive CD4+ T cells, fewer expanded clones and increased TCR diversity, suggesting age selection. Because profiling used bulk unsorted PBMCs, naive and antigen-experienced compartments could not be compared conclusively.

The CDR3, from cysteine to phenylalanine, totals 15 residues. Just the 45-base CDR3 DNA is kept, in frame starting at base 1. The germline V gene sets CDR1 to SGHTA and CDR2 to FQGTGA. This sample also appeared in a second study, on T cells of mothers and their children. The second paper states: Nine systemically healthy Caucasian individuals served as donors, namely three mothers together with their six children. cDNA synthesis consumed the entire amount of extracted RNA, loaded at approximately 1.4 ug RNA in each 15 ul reaction. In the second PCR, sample barcodes and 2-4 random nucleotides were introduced via the M1S primer. Each mother yielded over 9 million TCR beta CDR3 reads and each child roughly 2.9 million reads. Thymic selection shapes the output of TCR recombination in a similar way in related and unrelated pairs, and inherited differences have a minor effect. Related mother-child pairs always showed normalized repertoire overlap that was slightly higher than in unrelated mother-child pairs, though the difference was never significant. With a sensitivity of 90 to 100 clones per million clonotypes, no persistent microchimeric T cell clones were detected. In the study, deep NGS was used to compare the TCR beta repertoires of mothers and children, and features distinguishing related mother-child pairs from unrelated individuals were sought. On average, the children were approximately 11 +/- 4 years old, while the mothers were approximately 40 +/- 4 years old. Libraries were sequenced on Illumina HiSeq 2000 with 100+100 nt paired-end reads after adapter ligation with NEBNext reagents. To prevent cross-contamination, the mother and child libraries were prepared one month apart and sequenced in separate runs. Each donor had between roughly 500,000 and 2,100,000 distinct TCR beta clonotypes identified. Naive TCR beta clonotypes were estimated from low-frequency clonotypes matched to each donor's FACS-determined naive share, without sorting.

The specimen was blood. This sequence uses TRBV7-3 and TRBJ2-5, with no reliable assignment of the D segment. Matching the DNA end better, TRBJ2-1 makes the J call doubtful. The clonotype was recovered from a boy aged 5-17 years in good health. The bases read TGTGCCAGCAGCTTAGGCCCCACGGTCACCAATGAGCAGTTCTTC. The encoded protein is CASSLGPTVTNEQFF.